The clone carrying this TCR beta chain was detected ten times or more. Its specificity is unknown. The ends were cut back, 0 bases at V and 2 bases at J, with 9 bases in the middle. CDR1 is WNHNN and CDR2 is SYGVQD in the germline V gene (reference sequence). This CDR3 comprises 15 residues. TCRdb re-analysed the 5' RACE reads in MiXCR, keeping a single row per CDR3 protein. This table holds roughly 48,000 distinct CDR3 sequences, around 5.3% found once. The data stem from a study of neurological immune-mediated disorders. Findings and caveats of the study: Because no CDR3 amino acid sequences were shared across subjects by expanded clones, private repertoires were suggested in all groups.

This TCR was sampled from a woman aged 18-29 years with multiple sclerosis. Material: CD4+ T cells from blood. V usage is TRBV10-1 and J usage is TRBJ2-3; perhaps TRBD1 as D (6 bases). CDR3 nucleotides: TGCGCCAGCAGTGAGTCGGGACACCCCACAGATACGCAGTATTTT. This encodes CASSESGHPTDTQYF.